This TCR beta chain was obtained from a study of T cells after yellow fever vaccination. Overall study findings and caveats: The booster saw the reappearance of most primary-vaccination clones (approximately 96% CD4, around 88% CD8).

Production of TCR cDNA was by 5'RACE template switching, which also added a universal primer site and UMIs. A single record per CDR3 protein comes from TCRdb applying MiXCR to the 5' RACE reads. The profile shows more than 300,000 distinct CDR3 sequences, 9.5% to 12% of them singletons. With respect to this clonotype: Its antigen is undetermined.

Germline V CDR1 and CDR2: SGHDT, YYEEEE. The V end lost 4 bases, the J end lost 0 bases, and 10 bases lay between the germline ends. The length of the CDR3 is 14 residues. The specimen comprised CD4+ T cells sorted from PBMCs, sampled 45 days after the yellow fever booster vaccination. This sequence was found in a man between 18 and 29 years old who received the YFV17D yellow fever vaccine. The gene calls are TRBV5-6 and TRBJ1-2; no firm D call. This CDR3 is CASSDGITNYGYTF. The DNA for the CDR3 is TGTGCCAGCAGCGATGGGATTACTAACTATGGCTACACCTTC.